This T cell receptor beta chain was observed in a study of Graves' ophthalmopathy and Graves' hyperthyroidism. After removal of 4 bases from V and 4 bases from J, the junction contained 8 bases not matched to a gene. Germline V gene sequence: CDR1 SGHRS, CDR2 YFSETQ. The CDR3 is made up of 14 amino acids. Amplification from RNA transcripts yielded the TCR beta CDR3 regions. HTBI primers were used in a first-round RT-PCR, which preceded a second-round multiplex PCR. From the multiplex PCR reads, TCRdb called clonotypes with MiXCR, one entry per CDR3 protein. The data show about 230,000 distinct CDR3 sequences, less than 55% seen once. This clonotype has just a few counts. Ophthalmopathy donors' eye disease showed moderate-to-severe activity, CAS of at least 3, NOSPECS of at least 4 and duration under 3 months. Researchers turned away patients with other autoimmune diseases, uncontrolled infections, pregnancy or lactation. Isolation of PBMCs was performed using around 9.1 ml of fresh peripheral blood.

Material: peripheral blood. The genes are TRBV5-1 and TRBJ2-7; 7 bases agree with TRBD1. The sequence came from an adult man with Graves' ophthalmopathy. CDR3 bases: TGCGCCAGCAGCAACCGGGACAGCCAGTACGAGCAGTACTTC. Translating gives CASSNRDSQYEQYF.